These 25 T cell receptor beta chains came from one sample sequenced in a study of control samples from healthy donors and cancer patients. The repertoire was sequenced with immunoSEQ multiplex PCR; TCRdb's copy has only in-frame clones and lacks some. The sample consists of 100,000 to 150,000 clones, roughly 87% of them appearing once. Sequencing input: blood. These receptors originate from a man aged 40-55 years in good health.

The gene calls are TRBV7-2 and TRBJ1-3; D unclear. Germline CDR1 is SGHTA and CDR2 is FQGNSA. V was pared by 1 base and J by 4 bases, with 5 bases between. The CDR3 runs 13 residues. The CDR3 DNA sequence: TGTGCCAGCAGCTTAGTTACCGGAAACACCATATATTTT. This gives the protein CASSLVTGNTIYF.

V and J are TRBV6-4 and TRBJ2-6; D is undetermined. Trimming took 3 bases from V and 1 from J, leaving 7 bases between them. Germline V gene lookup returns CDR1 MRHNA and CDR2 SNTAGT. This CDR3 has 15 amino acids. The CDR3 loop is CASSEMGSGANVLTF. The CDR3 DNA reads TGTGCCAGCAGTGAAATGGGATCTGGGGCCAACGTCCTGACTTTC.

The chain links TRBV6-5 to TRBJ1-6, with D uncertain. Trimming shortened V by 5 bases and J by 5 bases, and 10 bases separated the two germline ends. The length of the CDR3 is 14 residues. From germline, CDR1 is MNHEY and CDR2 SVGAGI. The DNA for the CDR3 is TGTGCCAGCAGTCGGGGAGGGAATAATTCACCCCTCCACTTT. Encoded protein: CASSRGGNNSPLHF.

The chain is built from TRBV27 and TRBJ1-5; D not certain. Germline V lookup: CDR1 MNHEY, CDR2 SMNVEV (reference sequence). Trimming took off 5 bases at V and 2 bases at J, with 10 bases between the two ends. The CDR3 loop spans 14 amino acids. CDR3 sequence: CASSPYAGNQPQHF. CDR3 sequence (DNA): TGTGCCAGCAGTCCGTATGCGGGCAATCAGCCCCAGCATTTT.

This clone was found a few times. In DNA form, the CDR3 reads TGTGCCAGCAGCTCCGGGCCGGGACAGGGCTCTGGGGCCAACGTCCTGACTTTC. Residues: CASSSGPGQGSGANVLTF. The chain has TRBV21-1 and TRBJ2-6; the listed D gene, TRBD1, was not tested against the DNA. TRBV21-1 corresponds to a pseudogene. The CDR3 runs 18 residues.

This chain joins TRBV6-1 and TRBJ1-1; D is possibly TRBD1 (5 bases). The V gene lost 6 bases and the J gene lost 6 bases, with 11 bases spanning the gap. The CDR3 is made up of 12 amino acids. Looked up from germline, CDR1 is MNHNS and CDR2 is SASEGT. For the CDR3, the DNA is TGTGCCAGCAGACCCAGGGTACCTGAAGCTTTCTTT. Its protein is CASRPRVPEAFF.

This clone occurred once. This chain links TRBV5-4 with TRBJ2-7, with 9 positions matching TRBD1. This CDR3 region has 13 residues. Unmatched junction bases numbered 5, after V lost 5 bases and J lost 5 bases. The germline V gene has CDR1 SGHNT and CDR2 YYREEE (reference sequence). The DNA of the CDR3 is TGTGCCAGCAGTTTCCGGGACAGGGACGAGCAGTACTTC. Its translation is CASSFRDRDEQYF.

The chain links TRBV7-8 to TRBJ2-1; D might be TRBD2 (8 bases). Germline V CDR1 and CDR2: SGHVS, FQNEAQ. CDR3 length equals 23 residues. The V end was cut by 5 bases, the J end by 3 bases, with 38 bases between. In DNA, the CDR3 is TGTGCCAGCAGCCATATGACAGGGATGAACGGGGGGGTTCGTCGAGAGGGCTACAATGAGCAGTTCTTC. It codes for CASSHMTGMNGGVRREGYNEQFF. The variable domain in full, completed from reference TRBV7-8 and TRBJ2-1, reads GAGVSQSPRYKVAKRGQDVALRCDPISGHVSLFWYQQALGQGPEFLTYFQNEAQLDKSGLPSDRFFAERPEGSVSTLKIQRTQQEDSAVYLCASSHMTGMNGGVRREGYNEQFFGPGTRLTVL.

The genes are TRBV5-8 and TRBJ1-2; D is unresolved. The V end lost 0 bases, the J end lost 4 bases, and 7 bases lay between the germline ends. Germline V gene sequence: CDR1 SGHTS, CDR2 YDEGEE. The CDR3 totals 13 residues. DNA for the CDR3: TGTGCCAGCAGCTTGGGGCAGTTCTATGGCTACACCTTC. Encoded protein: CASSLGQFYGYTF.

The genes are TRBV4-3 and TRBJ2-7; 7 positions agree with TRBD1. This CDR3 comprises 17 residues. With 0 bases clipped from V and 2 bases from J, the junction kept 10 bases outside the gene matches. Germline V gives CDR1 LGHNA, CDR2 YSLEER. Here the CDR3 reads CASSQDLGGARPYEQYF. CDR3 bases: TGCGCCAGCAGCCAAGATTTAGGGGGCGCGCGCCCCTACGAGCAGTACTTC.

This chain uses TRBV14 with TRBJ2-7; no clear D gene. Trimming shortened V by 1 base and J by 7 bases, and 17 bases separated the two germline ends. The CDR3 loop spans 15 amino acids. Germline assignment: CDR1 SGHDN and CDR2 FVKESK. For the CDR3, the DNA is TGTGCCAGCAGCCAAGGAAGGACCCGATACTTGGAGCAGTACTTC. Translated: CASSQGRTRYLEQYF.

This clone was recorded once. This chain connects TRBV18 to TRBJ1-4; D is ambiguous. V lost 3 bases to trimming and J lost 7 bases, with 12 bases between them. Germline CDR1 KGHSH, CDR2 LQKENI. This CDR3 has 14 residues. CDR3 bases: TGTGCCAGCTCACCGCGAAGTGCCCCTGAAAAACTGTTTTTT. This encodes CASSPRSAPEKLFF. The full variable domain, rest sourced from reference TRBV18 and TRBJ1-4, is NAGVMQNPRHLVRRRGQEARLRCSPMKGHSHVYWYRQLPEEGLKFMVYLQKENIIDESGMPKERFSAEFPKEGPSILRIQQVVRGDSAAYFCASSPRSAPEKLFFGSGTQLSVL.

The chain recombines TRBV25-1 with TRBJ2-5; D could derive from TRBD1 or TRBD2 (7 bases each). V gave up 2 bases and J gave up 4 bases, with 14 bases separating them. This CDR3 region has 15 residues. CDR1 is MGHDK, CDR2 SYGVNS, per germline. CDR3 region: CASSEDREGGETQYF. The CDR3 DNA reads TGTGCCAGCAGTGAAGACAGGGAGGGTGGAGAGACCCAGTACTTC.

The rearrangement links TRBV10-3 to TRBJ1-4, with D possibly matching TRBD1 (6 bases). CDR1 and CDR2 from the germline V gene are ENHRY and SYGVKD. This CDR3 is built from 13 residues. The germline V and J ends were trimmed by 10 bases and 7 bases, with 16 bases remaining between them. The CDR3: CATSGGGGEKLFF. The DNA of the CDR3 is TGTGCCACCTCCGGCGGGGGCGGTGAAAAACTGTTTTTT.

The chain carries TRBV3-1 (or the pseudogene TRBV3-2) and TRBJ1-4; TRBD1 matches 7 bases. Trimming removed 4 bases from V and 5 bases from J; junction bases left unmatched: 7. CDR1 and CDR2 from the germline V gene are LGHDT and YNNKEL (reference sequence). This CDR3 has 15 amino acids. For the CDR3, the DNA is TGTGCCAGCAGCCCGGGGGCAGGGGGAAATGAAAAACTGTTTTTT. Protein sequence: CASSPGAGGNEKLFF.

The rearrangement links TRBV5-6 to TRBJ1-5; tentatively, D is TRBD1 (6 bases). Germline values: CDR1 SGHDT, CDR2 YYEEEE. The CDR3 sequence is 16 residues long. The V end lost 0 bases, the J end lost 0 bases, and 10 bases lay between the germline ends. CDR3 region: CASSLGGGPSNQPQHF. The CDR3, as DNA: TGTGCCAGCAGCTTGGGAGGGGGGCCTAGCAATCAGCCCCAGCATTTT.

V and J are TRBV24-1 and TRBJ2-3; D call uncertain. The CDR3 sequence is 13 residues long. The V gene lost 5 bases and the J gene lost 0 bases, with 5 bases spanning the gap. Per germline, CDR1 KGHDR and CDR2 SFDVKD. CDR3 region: CATSAASTDTQYF. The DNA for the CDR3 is TGTGCCACCAGTGCAGCCAGCACAGATACGCAGTATTTT.

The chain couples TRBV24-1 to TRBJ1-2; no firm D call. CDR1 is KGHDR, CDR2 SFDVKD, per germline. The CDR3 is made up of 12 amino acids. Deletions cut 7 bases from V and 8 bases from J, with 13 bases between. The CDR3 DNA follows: TGTGCCACCAGCGAACGATGGGGAGGCTACACCTTC. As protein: CATSERWGGYTF.

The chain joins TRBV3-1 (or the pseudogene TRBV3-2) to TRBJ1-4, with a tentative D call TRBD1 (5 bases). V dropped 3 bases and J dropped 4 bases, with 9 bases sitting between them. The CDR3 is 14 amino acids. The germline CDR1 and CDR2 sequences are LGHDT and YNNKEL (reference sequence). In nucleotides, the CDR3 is TGTGCCAGCAGCCAGGGACGGAATAATGAAAAACTGTTTTTT. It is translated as CASSQGRNNEKLFF.

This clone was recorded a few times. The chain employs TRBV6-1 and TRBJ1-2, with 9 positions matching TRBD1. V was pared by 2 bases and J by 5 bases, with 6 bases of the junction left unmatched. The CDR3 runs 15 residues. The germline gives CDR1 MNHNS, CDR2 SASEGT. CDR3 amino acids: CASSEPGQGLYGYTF. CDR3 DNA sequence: TGTGCCAGCAGTGAACCGGGACAGGGATTATATGGCTACACCTTC.

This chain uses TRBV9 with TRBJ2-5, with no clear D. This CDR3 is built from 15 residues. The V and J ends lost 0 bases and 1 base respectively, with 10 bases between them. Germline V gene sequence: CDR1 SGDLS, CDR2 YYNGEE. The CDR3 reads CASSVDGHLQETQYF. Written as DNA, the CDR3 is TGTGCCAGCAGCGTAGATGGGCATCTCCAAGAGACCCAGTACTTC.

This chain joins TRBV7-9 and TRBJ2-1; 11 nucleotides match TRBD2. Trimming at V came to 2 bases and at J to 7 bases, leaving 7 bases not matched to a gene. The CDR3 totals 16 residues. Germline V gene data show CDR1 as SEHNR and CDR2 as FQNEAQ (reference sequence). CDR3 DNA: TGTGCCAGCAGCTTATCACCTAGCGGGGGGCAAAATGAGCAGTTCTTC. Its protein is CASSLSPSGGQNEQFF. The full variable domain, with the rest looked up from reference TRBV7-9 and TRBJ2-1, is DTGVSQNPRHKITKRGQNVTFRCDPISEHNRLYWYRQTLGQGPEFLTYFQNEAQLEKSRLLSDRFSAERPKGSFSTLEIQRTEQGDSAMYLCASSLSPSGGQNEQFFGPGTRLTVL.

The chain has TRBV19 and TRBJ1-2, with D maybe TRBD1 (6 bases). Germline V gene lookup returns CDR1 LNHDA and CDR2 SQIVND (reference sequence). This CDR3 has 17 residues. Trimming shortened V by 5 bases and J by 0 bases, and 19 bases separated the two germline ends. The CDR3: CASSPNRAGQPNYGYTF. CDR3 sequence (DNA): TGTGCCAGTAGTCCCAACAGAGCGGGACAACCTAACTATGGCTACACCTTC.

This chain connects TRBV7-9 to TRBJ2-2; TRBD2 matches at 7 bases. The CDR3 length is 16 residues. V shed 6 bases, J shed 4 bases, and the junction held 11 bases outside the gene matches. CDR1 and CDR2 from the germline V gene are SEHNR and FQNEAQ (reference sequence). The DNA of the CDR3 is TGTGCCAGCAGTGTCGGGGGTAGCGGGTTCACCGGGGAGCTGTTTTTT. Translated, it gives CASSVGGSGFTGELFF.

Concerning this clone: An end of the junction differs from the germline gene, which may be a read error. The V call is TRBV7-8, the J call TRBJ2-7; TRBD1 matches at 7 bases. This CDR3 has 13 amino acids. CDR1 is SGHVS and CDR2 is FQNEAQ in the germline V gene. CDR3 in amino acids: CAGSRQGEGEQYF. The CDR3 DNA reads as TGTGCCGGCAGTCGGCAGGGGGAAGGCGAGCAGTACTTC.